This T cell receptor (beta chain) is drawn from a study of shared clonotypes between healthy human individuals. Across the whole study: Each donor's CD8 memory used one plate, CD8 naive two, each CD4 subset three. Study results and limitations: Since donors were few, the genetic and exposure-history diversity represented was limited. Between a handful of donors, naive CD4 clonotypes were shared at a level of about 5%. Rarefaction analysis demonstrated incomplete sorted-subset sequencing notwithstanding large depth.

Trimming cost V 0 bases and J 6 bases, with 9 bases left between them. This CDR3 spans 15 amino acids. The germline V gene has CDR1 MNHEY and CDR2 SMNVEV (reference sequence). As for this clone: What it recognizes is unknown.

In the naive CD8 group, cells lacked CD45RO and were positively selected for CCR7, so terminally differentiated effector memory CD45RA+ cells were left out. Sequencing used immunoSEQ multiplex PCR; TCRdb keeps in-frame clones, though not all of them. Found here are about 2.2 million clones, about 92% of them singletons; the top ten hold approximately 1.7%. The chain is built from TRBV27 and TRBJ1-6, with D perhaps matching TRBD1 (6 bases). Sequences were obtained from naive CD8+ T cells from PBMCs. The origin of this receptor is a man aged 18 to 35 in good health. Some clones in this sample may be carry-over from other donors' samples. For the CDR3, the DNA is TGTGCCAGCAGTTTATCCAGGGGTGGTAATTCACCCCTCCACTTT. It codes for CASSLSRGGNSPLHF.